This TCR beta chain came from a study of CD8 T cells in Susac syndrome. Blood CD8+ and CD4+ T cells underwent high-throughput TCR beta sequencing. Negative isolation yielded CD8+ and CD4+ T cells; FACS enriched TEMRA cells. Study conclusions and caveats: It was acknowledged by the study that relatively few individuals were included in its TCR sequencing and HLA analysis.

Germline loops: CDR1 KGHSH, CDR2 LQKENI. This CDR3 is built from 14 residues. V lost 1 base and J 5 bases, leaving 9 bases between the germline ends. In regard to this clonotype: The antigen is not known.

Random hexamers were used to reverse transcribe the RNA input (roughly 0.5 to 1 ug). Amplification of TCR beta CDR3 by immunoSEQ multiplex PCR spanned 54 Vbeta and 13 Jbeta. From the immunoSEQ multiplex PCR reads, TCRdb called clonotypes with MiXCR, one entry per CDR3 protein. The table shows 300,000 or so distinct CDR3 sequences, with around 90% occurring only once. V gene TRBV18 combines with J gene TRBJ2-1, with D possibly TRBD2 on 5 matching bases. This receptor was identified in a human donor with multiple sclerosis. The sequenced material came from CD4+ T cells from PBMCs. This CDR3 reads CASSPQYGNNEQFF. The DNA for the CDR3 is TGTGCCAGCTCACCACAGTACGGGAACAATGAGCAGTTCTTC.